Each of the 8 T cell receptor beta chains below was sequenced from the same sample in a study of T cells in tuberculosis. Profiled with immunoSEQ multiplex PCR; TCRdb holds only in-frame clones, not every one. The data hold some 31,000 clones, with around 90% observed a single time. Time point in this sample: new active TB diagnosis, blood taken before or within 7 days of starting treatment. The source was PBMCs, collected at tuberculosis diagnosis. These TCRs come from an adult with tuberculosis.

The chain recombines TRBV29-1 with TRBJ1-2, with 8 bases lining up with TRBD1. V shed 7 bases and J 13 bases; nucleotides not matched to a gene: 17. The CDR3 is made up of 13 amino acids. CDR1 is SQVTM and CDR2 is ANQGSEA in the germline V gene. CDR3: CSASRRDRLESTF. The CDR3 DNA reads TGCAGCGCCAGCCGACGGGACAGGTTAGAGAGCACCTTC.

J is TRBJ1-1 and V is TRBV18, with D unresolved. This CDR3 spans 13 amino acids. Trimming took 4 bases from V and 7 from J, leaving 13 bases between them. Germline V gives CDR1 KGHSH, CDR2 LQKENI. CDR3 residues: CASSRYGADEAFF. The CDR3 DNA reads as TGTGCCAGCTCACGTTACGGAGCTGATGAAGCTTTCTTT.

CDR3 bases: TGTGCCAGCAGCTTGGCCGACAGGGGGTTCGTTCAGCCCCAGCATTTT. Its translation is CASSLADRGFVQPQHF. The rearrangement joins TRBV5-6 to TRBJ1-5, with 9 bases fitting TRBD1. This CDR3 has 16 residues. CDR1 is SGHDT, CDR2 YYEEEE, per germline. With V trimmed by 0 bases and J by 6 bases, 7 bases remained unmatched.

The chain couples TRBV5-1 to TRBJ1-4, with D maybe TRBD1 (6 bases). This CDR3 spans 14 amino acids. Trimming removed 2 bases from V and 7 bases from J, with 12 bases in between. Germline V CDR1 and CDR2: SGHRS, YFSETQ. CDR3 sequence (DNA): TGCGCCAGCAGCTTTACGGGCAGGGGTGAAAAACTGTTTTTT. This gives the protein CASSFTGRGEKLFF. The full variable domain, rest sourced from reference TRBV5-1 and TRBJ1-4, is KAGVTQTPRYLIKTRGQQVTLSCSPISGHRSVSWYQQTPGQGLQFLFEYFSETQRNKGNFPGRFSGRQFSNSRSEMNVSTLELGDSALYLCASSFTGRGEKLFFGSGTQLSVL.

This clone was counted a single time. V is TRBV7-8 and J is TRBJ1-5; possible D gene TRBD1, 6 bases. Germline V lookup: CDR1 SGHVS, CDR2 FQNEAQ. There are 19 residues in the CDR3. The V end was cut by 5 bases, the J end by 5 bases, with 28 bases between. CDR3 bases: TGTGCCAGCAGCGGACAGCCCCCTGTTCATAGCAATCGGGATCAGCCCCAGCATTTT. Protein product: CASSGQPPVHSNRDQPQHF.

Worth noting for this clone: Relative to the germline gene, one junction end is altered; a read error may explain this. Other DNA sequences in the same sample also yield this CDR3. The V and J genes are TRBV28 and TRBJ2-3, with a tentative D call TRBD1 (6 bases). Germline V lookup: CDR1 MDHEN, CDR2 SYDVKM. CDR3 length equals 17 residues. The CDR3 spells CASCLPLGAGPGDTQYF. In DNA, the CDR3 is TGTGCCAGCTGTTTGCCTTTGGGGGCAGGGCCGGGGGATACGCAGTATTTT.

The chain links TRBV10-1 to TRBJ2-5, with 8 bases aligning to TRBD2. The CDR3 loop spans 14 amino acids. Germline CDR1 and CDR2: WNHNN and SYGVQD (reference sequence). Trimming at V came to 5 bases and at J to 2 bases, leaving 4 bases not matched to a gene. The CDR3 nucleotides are TGCGCCAGCAGTCGGACTAGCAGTCAAGAGACCCAGTACTTC. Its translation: CASSRTSSQETQYF.

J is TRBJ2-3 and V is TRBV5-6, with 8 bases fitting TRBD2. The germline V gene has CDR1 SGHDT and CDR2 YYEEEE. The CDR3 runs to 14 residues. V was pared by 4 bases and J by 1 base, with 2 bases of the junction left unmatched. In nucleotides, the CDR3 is TGTGCCAGCAGCAGGCGGGGGGGCACAGATACGCAGTATTTT. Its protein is CASSRRGGTDTQYF.